This TCR beta chain was sequenced during a study of Graves' ophthalmopathy and Graves' hyperthyroidism. Researchers took RNA transcripts and amplified TCR beta CDR3 regions from them. After a first-round RT-PCR with HTBI primers, a second-round multiplex PCR was run. TCRdb fed the multiplex PCR reads into MiXCR, producing one record per CDR3 protein. The sample comprises some 200,000 distinct CDR3 sequences, 25% to 35% of which are singletons, and approximately 9% rests with the top ten. This clonotype was counted ten times or more. Trimming took off 5 bases at V and 9 bases at J, with 11 bases between the two ends. Germline V gene data show CDR1 as MNHEY and CDR2 as SVGEGT. CDR3 length: 11 residues. Exclusion applied to patients with other autoimmune diseases, uncontrolled infections, pregnancy or lactation. Serum thyroxine and TRAb, along with clinical symptoms, thyroid ultrasound and orbital computed tomography, were what diagnosis relied on.

Sample: peripheral blood. The chain recombines TRBV6-2 or TRBV6-3 with TRBJ2-7; D call uncertain. The source is a man in his fifties with Graves' ophthalmopathy. The CDR3 nucleotides are TGTGCCAGCAGTCCCCTTTTTGGGCAGTACTTC. Translation: CASSPLFGQYF.